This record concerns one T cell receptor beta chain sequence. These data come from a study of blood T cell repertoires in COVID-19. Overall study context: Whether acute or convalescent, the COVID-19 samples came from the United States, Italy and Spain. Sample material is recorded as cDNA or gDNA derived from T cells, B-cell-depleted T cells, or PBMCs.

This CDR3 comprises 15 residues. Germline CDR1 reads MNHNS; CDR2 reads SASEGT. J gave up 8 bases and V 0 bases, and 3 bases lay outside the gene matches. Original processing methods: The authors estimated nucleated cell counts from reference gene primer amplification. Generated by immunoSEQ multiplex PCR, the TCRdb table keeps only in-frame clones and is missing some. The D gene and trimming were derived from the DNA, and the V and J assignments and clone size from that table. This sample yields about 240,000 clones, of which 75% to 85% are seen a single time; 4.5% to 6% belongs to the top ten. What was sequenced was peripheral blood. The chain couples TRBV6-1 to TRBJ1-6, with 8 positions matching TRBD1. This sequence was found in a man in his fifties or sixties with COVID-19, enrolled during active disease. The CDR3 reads CASSEASGGYSPLHF. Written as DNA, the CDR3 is TGTGCCAGCAGTGAAGCGTCAGGGGGCTATTCACCCCTCCACTTT.